Sequencing of this TCR beta chain was carried out in a study of T cells in Graves' hyperthyroidism and ophthalmopathy. Study findings and constraints: Most clonotypes that expanded in the thyroid above 0.001 also showed up in blood.

This clonotype has at least ten counts. Its target is unknown. RNA transcripts served as the template for amplifying TCR beta CDR3 regions. The primer set for the first-round RT-PCR of the TCR CDR3 was HTBI. TCRdb re-derived calls from the multiplex PCR reads in MiXCR, one entry per CDR3 protein. The sample lists 540,000 or so distinct CDR3 sequences, more than 45% occurring once. CDR1 and CDR2 (germline): DFQATT, SNEGSKA (reference sequence). V dropped 3 bases and J dropped 5 bases, with 14 bases sitting between them. There are 14 residues in the CDR3. Exclusion of a patient resulted from uncontrolled infection, other autoimmune disease, pregnancy or lactation.

The chain recombines TRBV20-1 with TRBJ1-5; the D gene is possibly TRBD1 (5 bases). Sequenced material: peripheral blood or thyroid tissue (not recorded which). The sequence was obtained from an adult woman with Graves' disease, either hyperthyroidism or ophthalmopathy (not recorded which). The CDR3 bases are TGCAGTGCTAGTGGTTGGGGGAGGGATCAGCCCCAGCATTTT. Protein: CSASGWGRDQPQHF.